This T cell receptor beta chain was found in a study of CD8+ T cells in alopecia areata. Stated treatment: oral pan-JAK inhibitor, 5-10 mg twice daily. After isolation, RNA underwent reverse transcription to generate cDNA as the sequencing template. The method was immunoSEQ multiplex PCR; TCRdb's version includes in-frame clones alone and lacks a portion of them. The table records some 190,000 clones, roughly half of them present only once. CDR1 and CDR2 (germline): MNHEY, SVGAGI. Trimming stripped 2 bases from V and 8 bases from J, with 6 bases between. The CDR3 is 11 residues long. The sequencing used CD8+ T cells sorted from blood, collected between weeks 51 and 52, from a patient treated with tofacitinib. This chain connects TRBV6-5 to TRBJ1-1; no firm D call. This clonotype was sampled from a human donor with alopecia areata. The CDR3: CASSYPPEAFF. The CDR3 region has the DNA TGTGCCAGCAGTTACCCACCAGAAGCTTTCTTT.